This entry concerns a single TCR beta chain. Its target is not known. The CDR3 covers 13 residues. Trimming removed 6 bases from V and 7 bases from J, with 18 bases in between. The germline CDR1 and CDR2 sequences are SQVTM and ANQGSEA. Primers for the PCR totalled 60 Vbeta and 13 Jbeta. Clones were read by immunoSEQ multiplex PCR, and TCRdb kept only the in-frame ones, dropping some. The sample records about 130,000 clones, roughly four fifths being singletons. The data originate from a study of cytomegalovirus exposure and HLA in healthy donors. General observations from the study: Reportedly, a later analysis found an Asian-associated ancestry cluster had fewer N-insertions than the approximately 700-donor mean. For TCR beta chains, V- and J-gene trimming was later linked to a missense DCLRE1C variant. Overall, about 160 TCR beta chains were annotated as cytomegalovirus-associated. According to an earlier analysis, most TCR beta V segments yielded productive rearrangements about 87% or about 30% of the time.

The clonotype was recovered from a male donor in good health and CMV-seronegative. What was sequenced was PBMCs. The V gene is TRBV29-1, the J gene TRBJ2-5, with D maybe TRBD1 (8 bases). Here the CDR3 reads CSVDRDYGGTQYF. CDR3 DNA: TGCAGCGTGGACAGGGACTATGGGGGGACCCAGTACTTC.